Below, 25 T cell receptor beta chains from the same sample are listed, as sequenced in a study of blood T cell repertoires in COVID-19. The method was immunoSEQ multiplex PCR; TCRdb's version includes in-frame clones alone and lacks a portion of them. The table has roughly 80,000 clones, 88% seen once. Sequences were obtained from peripheral blood. These receptor sequences come from a man aged 50-59 years with active COVID-19.

The chain couples TRBV11-2 to TRBJ1-1; TRBD1 aligns across 9 bases. CDR3 length: 15 residues. With V trimmed by 5 bases and J by 5 bases, 9 bases remained unmatched. Germline CDR1 reads SGHAT; CDR2 reads FQNNGV. CDR3: CASSRPGQGRTEAFF. CDR3 coding DNA: TGTGCCAGCAGCCGCCCGGGACAGGGAAGAACTGAAGCTTTCTTT.

In DNA, the CDR3 is TGTGCCAGTAGTGAACAGGGGAACACTGAAGCTTTCTTT. Residues: CASSEQGNTEAFF. The chain uses TRBV19 and TRBJ1-1; possibly TRBD1 for D (6 bases). CDR3 length equals 13 residues. Trimming took off 5 bases at V and 1 base at J, with 8 bases between the two ends. Germline V CDR1 and CDR2: LNHDA, SQIVND (reference sequence).

This clone was counted ten times or more. The chain combines TRBV7-9 with TRBJ1-2; D is perhaps TRBD1 (5 bases). V dropped 1 base and J dropped 13 bases, with 16 bases sitting between them. CDR1 SEHNR and CDR2 FQNEAQ come from the germline V gene (reference sequence). The CDR3 is 13 residues long. The CDR3 nucleotides read TGTGCCAGCAGCTTAGTGGAGGGGCTGTCTTGCACCTTC. This gives the protein CASSLVEGLSCTF.

The chain employs TRBV15 and TRBJ2-7; possible D gene TRBD2, 6 bases. The CDR3 is made up of 15 amino acids. Germline CDR1 LNHNV, CDR2 YYDKDF (reference sequence). The ends were cut back, 0 bases at V and 1 base at J, with 10 bases in the middle. The CDR3 bases are TGTGCCACCAGCAGAGACAACGGGGGTTCCTACGAGCAGTACTTC. This codes for CATSRDNGGSYEQYF. The variable domain in full, with the rest retrieved from reference TRBV15 and TRBJ2-7, is DAMVIQNPRYQVTQFGKPVTLSCSQTLNHNVMYWYQQKSSQAPKLLFHYYDKDFNNEADTPDNFQSRRPNTSFCFLDIRSPGLGDTAMYLCATSRDNGGSYEQYFGPGTRLTVT.

The chain joins TRBV10-3 to TRBJ2-6; tentative D call: TRBD2 (6 bases). Germline V gene sequence: CDR1 ENHRY, CDR2 SYGVKD. Trimming removed 2 bases from V and 2 bases from J, with 19 bases in between. The CDR3 contains 19 residues. CDR3 amino acids: CAISELSGRRATGANVLTF. The CDR3 DNA is TGTGCCATCAGTGAGCTATCAGGGAGGCGGGCCACTGGGGCCAACGTCCTGACTTTC.

The chain combines TRBV7-2 with TRBJ1-5; D gene uncertain. Trimming shortened V by 5 bases and J by 5 bases, and 10 bases separated the two germline ends. This CDR3 is built from 13 residues. Germline V gene data show CDR1 as SGHTA and CDR2 as FQGNSA. The CDR3 DNA sequence: TGTGCCAGCAGCCTAACAACAGATCAGCCCCAGCATTTT. Translating it yields CASSLTTDQPQHF.

V gene TRBV29-1 combines with J gene TRBJ2-1; TRBD2 is a possible D gene (5 bases). V lost 6 bases to trimming and J lost 0 bases, with 12 bases between them. CDR1 and CDR2 (germline): SQVTM, ANQGSEA. The CDR3 is 14 residues long. The CDR3 nucleotides are TGCAGCGTCTCGGGGTCTAGCTCCTACAATGAGCAGTTCTTC. This translates into CSVSGSSSYNEQFF.

The V gene is TRBV5-8, the J gene TRBJ2-5; 9 nucleotides align to TRBD2. V trimming: 4 bases; J trimming: 1 base; junction bases outside the gene matches: 11. The CDR3 consists of 17 residues. The germline V gene encodes CDR1 SGHTS and CDR2 YDEGEE. CDR3: CASSLTSTSGLQETQYF. The DNA for the CDR3 is TGTGCCAGCAGCCTCACGTCGACTAGCGGACTCCAAGAGACCCAGTACTTC.

The chain uses TRBV4-3 and TRBJ1-2; the D is unclear. Trimming took 4 bases from V and 0 from J, leaving 9 bases between them. From germline, CDR1 is LGHNA and CDR2 YSLEER. The CDR3 has 14 residues. In DNA, the CDR3 is TGCGCCAGCAGCCGTCGCGTAACTAACTATGGCTACACCTTC. Protein: CASSRRVTNYGYTF.

This rearrangement joins TRBV6-2 or TRBV6-3 to TRBJ2-1, with 11 bases identical to TRBD2. CDR3 length: 15 residues. J lost 5 bases, V lost 5 bases, and 5 bases had no gene match. CDR1 is MNHEY and CDR2 is SVGEGT in the germline V gene. In nucleotides, the CDR3 is TGTGCCAGCAGTGAGCGACTAGCGGGGAACAATGAGCAGTTCTTC. Protein: CASSERLAGNNEQFF.

The chain recombines TRBV5-1 with TRBJ1-1; TRBD1 might be the D (6 bases). CDR1 is SGHRS and CDR2 is YFSETQ in the germline V gene. Trimming took off 4 bases at V and 7 bases at J, with 17 bases between the two ends. This CDR3 is 14 amino acids long. The CDR3 sequence: CASSLPNYRDEAFF. CDR3 DNA: TGCGCCAGCAGCCTACCAAACTACAGGGATGAAGCTTTCTTT.

As to this clone: This same CDR3 is encoded by further DNA sequences in the sample. V and J are TRBV6-2 or TRBV6-3 and TRBJ1-2; no clear D. Germline assignment: CDR1 MNHEY and CDR2 SVGEGT. V was shortened by 4 bases and J by 4 bases, with 4 bases between the two germline ends. The CDR3 is 11 residues long. The CDR3 nucleotides read TGTGCCAGCAGTTCAGGCTATGGCTACACCTTC. As protein: CASSSGYGYTF.

The rearrangement joins TRBV18 to TRBJ1-5; 7 positions agree with TRBD1. CDR3 size: 14 residues. J gave up 4 bases and V 3 bases, and 3 bases lay outside the gene matches. CDR1 is KGHSH and CDR2 is LQKENI in the germline V gene. This CDR3 is CASSPGQPNQPQHF. The DNA of the CDR3 is TGTGCCAGCTCACCGGGACAGCCTAATCAGCCCCAGCATTTT.

This clone was observed a few times. The gene calls are TRBV5-4 and TRBJ1-2; no firm D call. V shed 2 bases and J shed 4 bases, with 12 bases lying between them. Germline V gives CDR1 SGHNT, CDR2 YYREEE (reference sequence). CDR3 length: 14 residues. The CDR3 nucleotides are TGTGCCAGCAGCTTTTCAGGCATGACCTATGGCTACACCTTC. It encodes CASSFSGMTYGYTF.

J is TRBJ2-1 and V is TRBV6-6; TRBD1 might be the D (6 bases). The CDR3 spans 13 residues. The V and J ends lost 6 bases and 9 bases respectively, with 15 bases between them. CDR1 and CDR2 from the germline V gene are MNHNY and SVGAGI (reference sequence). DNA of the CDR3: TGTGCCAGCAGAATAACTAGAGGGGGTGAGCAGTTCTTC. Translated, it gives CASRITRGGEQFF.

V is TRBV15 and J is TRBJ2-3; the D gene is possibly TRBD2 (6 bases). CDR1 and CDR2 from the germline V gene are LNHNV and YYDKDF (reference sequence). The CDR3 is 15 amino acids. Trimming removed 1 base from V and 5 bases from J, with 13 bases in between. CDR3 bases: TGTGCCACCAGCAGAGGTAGCGGAGCGGGAGATACGCAGTATTTT. It encodes CATSRGSGAGDTQYF.

This clone showed up just a few times. The chain has TRBV7-2 and TRBJ2-1; 9 bases line up with TRBD2. From germline, CDR1 is SGHTA and CDR2 FQGNSA. This CDR3 has 17 amino acids. Trimming cost V 5 bases and J 2 bases; bases outside gene matches: 10. DNA for the CDR3: TGTGCCAGCAGCAACCGAGGGACTAGCTTCACCTACAATGAGCAGTTCTTC. It is translated as CASSNRGTSFTYNEQFF. The full variable domain, with the rest looked up from reference TRBV7-2 and TRBJ2-1, is GAGVSQSPSNKVTEKGKDVELRCDPISGHTALYWYRQSLGQGLEFLIYFQGNSAPDKSGLPSDRFSAERTGGSVSTLTIQRTQQEDSAVYLCASSNRGTSFTYNEQFFGPGTRLTVL.

This clone has a single count. The chain employs TRBV28 and TRBJ2-3; 13 bases align to TRBD2. V lost 5 bases and J lost 1; bases outside the gene matches: 9. This CDR3 has 18 amino acids. CDR1 is MDHEN and CDR2 is SYDVKM in the germline V gene. The CDR3 DNA is TGTGCCAGCAGTCCCCGGACTAGCGGGAGTTGGGGCACAGATACGCAGTATTTT. Translation: CASSPRTSGSWGTDTQYF.

This rearrangement joins TRBV4-3 to TRBJ2-3, with D possibly matching TRBD1 (5 bases). The length of the CDR3 is 16 residues. Germline V gives CDR1 LGHNA, CDR2 YSLEER. Trimming removed 1 base at V and 0 bases at J, with 11 bases between. CDR3 DNA sequence: TGCGCCAGCAGCCAAGGGGGCGCCGCTAGCACAGATACGCAGTATTTT. Protein sequence: CASSQGGAASTDTQYF.

This chain uses TRBV6-4 with TRBJ2-6; TRBD1 matches 10 bases. With V trimmed by 2 bases and J by 4 bases, 5 bases remained unmatched. Germline V CDR1 and CDR2: MRHNA, SNTAGT. The CDR3 covers 17 residues. In DNA form, the CDR3 reads TGTGCCAGCAGTGACGGGGGACAGGGGTCCGGGGCCAACGTCCTGACTTTC. Its protein is CASSDGGQGSGANVLTF.

The V gene is TRBV5-1, the J gene TRBJ1-5; no firm D call. V was trimmed by 0 bases and J by 2 bases, leaving 6 bases between them. The CDR3 totals 14 residues. Germline assignment: CDR1 SGHRS and CDR2 YFSETQ. For the CDR3, the DNA is TGCGCCAGCAGCTTGGTCGGGGGCAATCAGCCCCAGCATTTT. Translation gives CASSLVGGNQPQHF.

The table lists this clone with many counts. This chain connects TRBV11-1 to TRBJ1-1, with D perhaps TRBD1 (5 bases). V gave up 5 bases and J gave up 0 bases, with 13 bases separating them. Germline-derived CDR1 and CDR2 are SGHAT and FQDESV (reference sequence). This CDR3 region has 15 residues. CDR3 nucleotides: TGTGCCAGCAGCCCCAGGGTGCTAGTGAACACTGAAGCTTTCTTT. This translates into CASSPRVLVNTEAFF.

In its sample, this clone was seen many times. This sequence joins TRBV7-3 and TRBJ1-1, with D perhaps matching TRBD1 (5 bases). The CDR3 runs 16 residues. V lost 7 bases and J lost 1, with 19 bases in between. The germline CDR1 and CDR2 sequences are SGHTA and FQGTGA. The CDR3 DNA reads TGTGCCAGCACCCTCGGGGGAATGGACCCGAACACTGAAGCTTTCTTT. This sequence encodes CASTLGGMDPNTEAFF.

This sequence joins TRBV11-1 and TRBJ1-1; no clear D. CDR3 length: 13 amino acids. Germline CDR1 reads SGHAT; CDR2 reads FQDESV (reference sequence). Deletions cut 7 bases from V and 1 base from J, with 10 bases between. The CDR3 loop reads CASTGNRNTEAFF. The CDR3 DNA is TGTGCCAGCACGGGGAACAGGAACACTGAAGCTTTCTTT.

The chain's CDR3 is CASSQGVRYYGYTF. The DNA for the CDR3 is TGTGCCAGCAGCCAAGGAGTCAGGTACTATGGCTACACCTTC. The rearrangement joins TRBV4-2 to TRBJ1-2; D is unresolved. CDR3 length: 14 amino acids. The germline gives CDR1 LGHNA, CDR2 YNFKEQ. V was clipped by 1 base and J by 3 bases, with 9 bases between them.